These T cell receptor beta chains were read from a single sample in a study of beta chain features in type 1 diabetes. Sequenced by immunoSEQ multiplex PCR; TCRdb stores in-frame clones only, minus some. This table has hundreds of thousands of clones, around 13% appearing once. The sequenced material came from naive CD4+ T cells from blood. These receptors came from a man aged 18 to 30 in good health. The CDR3 runs from the conserved cysteine through the conserved F or W. The order of the fields is D gene, J gene, clone size, V gene, CDR3 DNA, CDR3 protein. The D gene is left open where the match is weak. Only part of the rows carry a size: once, few, many, or a class if the clone is expanded.

>NA|TRBJ2-5|few|TRBV10-3
TGTGCCATCAGTGAGAGACAGCAAGAGACCCAGTACTTC
CAISERQQETQYF
>TRBD1|TRBJ1-2|few|TRBV5-1
TGCGCCAGCAGCGAGACAGGGCTGGGGAACTATGGCTACACCTTC
CASSETGLGNYGYTF
>TRBD2|TRBJ2-1|NA|TRBV11-2
TGTGCCAGCAGCTTAGGTATAGCGGGGGATTACAATGAGCAGTTCTTC
CASSLGIAGDYNEQFF
>TRBD2|TRBJ2-1|few|TRBV7-2
TGTGCCAGCGCTAAAGCGCCGGGAGGGGATAACAATGAGCAGTTCTTC
CASAKAPGGDNNEQFF
>NA|TRBJ2-7|NA|TRBV21-1
TGTGCCAGCGGAGGGACAGTTCTATACGAGCAGTACTTC
CASGGTVLYEQYF
>TRBD1|TRBJ1-2|NA|TRBV7-9
TGTGCCAGCAGCTTAGGGGGACAGATAAATGGCTACACCTTC
CASSLGGQINGYTF
>TRBD1|TRBJ1-3|NA|TRBV28
TGTGCCAGCAGTTCCCCGGGACAGGGTTCTGGAAACACCATATATTTT
CASSSPGQGSGNTIYF
>TRBD2|TRBJ2-5|NA|TRBV7-9
TGTGCCAGCAGCTTAGCCGTCAATGTGCGGGAGGAGACCCAGTACTTC
CASSLAVNVREETQYF
>NA|TRBJ1-1|few|TRBV6-1
TGTGCCAGCAGGGAGAATGGGGAGGGTCAAGCTTTCTTT
CASRENGEGQAFF
>TRBD1|TRBJ2-6|few|TRBV5-1
TGCGCCAGCAGCTTGGCCCCGGGACAGGTGGCCAACGTCCTGACTTTC
CASSLAPGQVANVLTF
>TRBD1|TRBJ2-7|few|TRBV7-2
TGTGCCAGCAACAGACAGGGGGGCTTCTACGAGCAGTACTTC
CASNRQGGFYEQYF
>NA|TRBJ2-7|few|TRBV5-6
TGTGCCAGCAGAGTCCTCGGCAGGGCCTACGAGCAGTACTTC
CASRVLGRAYEQYF
>TRBD2|TRBJ2-3|few|TRBV5-4
TGTGCCAGCAGCCTTGAAAGCGGGAGAGTTGTCGGAGATACGCAGTATTTT
CASSLESGRVVGDTQYF
>TRBD2|TRBJ2-1|few|TRBV18
TGTGCCAGCTCACCAATAGCGGGAGGAGGCAATGAGCAGTTCTTC
CASSPIAGGGNEQFF
>TRBD1|TRBJ1-4|NA|TRBV25-1
TGTGCCAGCAGTGGCATCGGGACAGGGCAAGAAAAACTGTTTTTT
CASSGIGTGQEKLFF
>TRBD1|TRBJ2-3|NA|TRBV5-1
TGCGCCAGCAGCACGGGACAGGGTGGCACAGATACGCAGTATTTT
CASSTGQGGTDTQYF
>NA|TRBJ2-7|many|TRBV7-9
TGTGCCAGCAGCTTAGCCATCTCGAGCTCCTACGAGCAGTACTTC
CASSLAISSSYEQYF
>TRBD1|TRBJ2-1|few|TRBV7-7
TGTGCTAGCAGCTTAGCGCCAGGGGGCTGGAATGAGCAGTTCTTC
CASSLAPGGWNEQFF
>TRBD2|TRBJ2-7|NA|TRBV27
TGTGCCAGCAGCTCCTCATCTGGACTAGCGGGAGCGTACGAGCAGTACTTC
CASSSSSGLAGAYEQYF
>TRBD1|TRBJ1-1|few|TRBV18
TGTGCCAGCTCACCACCGGACAGGGGGAACACTGAAGCTTTCTTT
CASSPPDRGNTEAFF
>TRBD1|TRBJ2-7|NA|TRBV5-1
TGCGCCAGCAGCTTGGCCTCGAGGGGGCACGAGCAGTACTTC
CASSLASRGHEQYF
>TRBD2|TRBJ2-7|NA|TRBV28
TGTGCCAGCAATCTAGCGGGAGTTGTCAACGAGCAGTACTTC
CASNLAGVVNEQYF
>TRBD2|TRBJ2-7|NA|TRBV27
TGTGCCAGCAGTTTATCGGTACTAGCGGGAGGGCCCGAGGAGTACGAGCAGTACTTC
CASSLSVLAGGPEEYEQYF
>TRBD1|TRBJ1-4|NA|TRBV30
TGTGCCTGGAACAGAGGGGGCCGAAATGAAAAACTGTTTTTT
CAWNRGGRNEKLFF
>TRBD2|TRBJ2-1|NA|TRBV9
TGTGCCAGCAGCTTCCAGCTAGCGGGAGGTAGGAATGAGCAGTTCTTC
CASSFQLAGGRNEQFF
>NA|TRBJ1-6|NA|TRBV5-1
TGCGCCAGCCGCCGGGAAGACGGTTCACCCCTCCACTTT
CASRREDGSPLHF
>TRBD1|TRBJ1-1|NA|TRBV7-2
TGTGCCAGCATCCGAAGCGGGACAGGGACCGACACTGAAGCTTTCTTT
CASIRSGTGTDTEAFF
>NA|TRBJ2-4|NA|TRBV6-1
TGTGCCAGCATGGGGGGAACCACCCTGTACATTCAGTACTTC
CASMGGTTLYIQYF
>NA|TRBJ2-1|few|TRBV30
TGTGCCTGGAGTGCGTGGACCGGGGGCAATGAGCAGTTCTTC
CAWSAWTGGNEQFF
>TRBD2|TRBJ2-3|NA|TRBV30
TGTGCCTGGAGTCGGGGGGCTAGCGGGGGAGCAGATACGCAGTATTTT
CAWSRGASGGADTQYF
>NA|TRBJ1-2|few|TRBV20-1
TGCAGTGTAGGGGGCTATGGCTACACCTTC
CSVGGYGYTF
>TRBD1|TRBJ2-5|few|TRBV9
TGTGCCAGCAGCCCATTGGGGACAGGGGGTTTAGAGACCCAGTACTTC
CASSPLGTGGLETQYF
>NA|TRBJ1-2|few|TRBV30
TGTGCCTGGACTAGCGGAGCTTATAACTATGGCTACACCTTC
CAWTSGAYNYGYTF
>NA|TRBJ1-4|NA|TRBV30
TGTGCCTGGAGTGCCCTTCAGTCGAAACTGTTTTTT
CAWSALQSKLFF
>TRBD2|TRBJ2-2|few|TRBV5-1
TGCGCCAGCAGCCGCGGACTAGCGGGGGGGAACACCGGGGAGCTGTTTTTT
CASSRGLAGGNTGELFF
>NA|TRBJ2-7|few|TRBV7-9
TGTGCCAGCAGCTTAAGGTCGTGGGGCGGGAATTTTGACGAGCAGTACTTC
CASSLRSWGGNFDEQYF
>TRBD1|TRBJ1-3|NA|TRBV4-3
TGCGCCAGCAGCCAAACAATTTCCGGGACAGCTTCTCCCACCATATATTTT
CASSQTISGTASPTIYF
>NA|TRBJ1-1|NA|TRBV7-8
TGTGCCAGCAGCCTGGGGCCCGCGGGGGCCAACACTGAAGCTTTCTTT
CASSLGPAGANTEAFF
>TRBD1|TRBJ2-2|NA|TRBV10-3
TGTGCCACCACGGGACAGGAGTCCACCGGGGAGCTGTTTTTT
CATTGQESTGELFF
>TRBD2|TRBJ2-7|few|TRBV7-2
TGTGCCAGCAGCTTACGGGGCGGGAGAAGAAACGAGCAGTACTTC
CASSLRGGRRNEQYF
>NA|TRBJ2-3|NA|TRBV4-3
TGCGCCAGCAGCCAATCCTGGCTTAGCACAGATACGCAGTATTTT
CASSQSWLSTDTQYF
>NA|TRBJ2-3|NA|TRBV5-4
TGTGCCAGCAGCTTACAGGGTAGCACAGATACGCAGTATTTT
CASSLQGSTDTQYF
>TRBD1|TRBJ2-2|NA|TRBV5-1
TGCGCCAGCAGCTTGCCTAGGACAGGAGTTGGATCCGGGGAGCTGTTTTTT
CASSLPRTGVGSGELFF
>NA|TRBJ1-4|few|TRBV7-6
TGTGCCAGCAGCACACCGTGGAGTTCAAGCAACACGGGTGAAAAACTGTTTTTT
CASSTPWSSSNTGEKLFF
>NA|TRBJ2-2|NA|TRBV6-5
TGTGCCAGCAGTCTACGGGCCGGGGAGCTGTTTTTT
CASSLRAGELFF
>TRBD1|TRBJ1-2|NA|TRBV9
TGTGCCAGCAGCGTAGCGACAGGGGAAGGCTACACCTTC
CASSVATGEGYTF
>TRBD1|TRBJ2-7|NA|TRBV5-6
TGTGCCAGCAGCTTTTTTACAGGGGAGACCTACGAGCAGTACTTC
CASSFFTGETYEQYF
>NA|TRBJ1-1|few|TRBV18
TGTGCCAGCTCACCGTATTCAGAGAACACTGAAGCTTTCTTT
CASSPYSENTEAFF
>NA|TRBJ1-2|NA|TRBV28
TGTGCCACCAACACGCCGGGGAACTATGGCTACACCTTC
CATNTPGNYGYTF
>NA|TRBJ2-7|few|TRBV18
TGTGCCAGCTCCCCTGAGTACGAGCAGTACTTC
CASSPEYEQYF
>NA|TRBJ1-2|NA|TRBV6-6
TGTGCCAGCAGGTACCGCGGCGGGGGACACTATGGCTACACCTTC
CASRYRGGGHYGYTF
>NA|TRBJ2-4|NA|TRBV4-2
TGTGCCAGCAGCCTGGGTAACAGGGAGAGAGACATTCAGTACTTC
CASSLGNRERDIQYF
>TRBD1|TRBJ1-2|NA|TRBV28
TGTGCCAGCAGTCCGGCAGGGGGAGGCTATGGCTACACCTTC
CASSPAGGGYGYTF